This T cell receptor beta chain was found in a study of glioma-infiltrating T cells (dated by TCRdb to 2016 to 2017). At the level of the whole study: The study sequenced TCR alpha- and beta-chain repertoires from glioma tissue, from non-neoplastic brain tissue and from matched peripheral blood mononuclear cells. To measure how far tissue and blood T-cell populations diverged, each tissue-infiltrating repertoire was compared against the peripheral blood repertoire of the same patient. Three low-grade glioma patients, under ten primary glioblastoma patients and three non-glioma patients contributing non-neoplastic brain tissue were included in the paired cohort. Here is what the overall study found, with its caveats: In non-neoplastic patients, VJ-independent divergence between tissue and blood fell below expectation, whereas in all gliomas, and especially in low-grade gliomas, the divergence rose above expectation. Tissue and blood shared very few CDR3 sequences, a result attributed to high CDR3 diversity and limited sampling. Group comparisons were based on small numbers of patients: three non-neoplastic, three low-grade glioma and eight glioblastoma patients.

In the germline V gene (reference sequence), CDR1 corresponds to SEHNR and CDR2 to FQNEAQ. Unmatched junction bases come to 7, with V trimmed by 5 bases and J by 1 base. The CDR3 holds 16 amino acids from the cysteine to the phenylalanine. The entry retains the CDR3 DNA only, 48 bases that are in frame from base 1. There are a few counts of this clonotype. Its antigen has not been determined. Base qualities are not at hand, and no much larger clone is one base apart. The iRepertoire nested amplicon-rescue multiplex PCR (arm-PCR) platform was used to amplify TCR alpha and beta CDR3 regions from RNA. The input for one-step reverse transcription and amplification was roughly 100-450 ng of either tissue mRNA or PBMC total RNA. After bead purification, a secondary multiplex PCR added Illumina adapters, and libraries were gel-purified between 200 and 400 bp. Demultiplexing relied on internal 6-nucleotide barcodes carried by the libraries. Sequencing of the libraries was done on an Illumina MiSeq using 2x220 or 2x250 nucleotide paired-end reads. Regarding the original processing steps: Paired reads were merged with FLASH 1.2.11 and aligned to the GRCh37 human genome with BWA-MEM before extracting TRA and TRB reads. For V and J assignment, an IMGT-derived reference of cassette sequences and CDR3 motifs that included pseudogenes was used. Reads were translated in three frames, and productive CDR3s were defined by a C…FGXG motif without stop codons. A clonotype was defined as a unique combination of a V-J cassette pair and a CDR3 amino acid sequence. Reads were filtered by Hamming distance, thresholded by each sample's sequence error rate in mapped regions. TCRdb reanalyzed the raw reads on its own, using fastp at Q25 for trimming and MiXCR for clone calling, and kept in-frame beta chains. Each CDR3 protein appears once, grouped with its most common genes and DNA. The V and J calls reflect TCRdb's pipeline rather than the authors' work. The sample table shows 160,000 or so distinct CDR3 sequences, and approximately 40% are seen once. Together, the top ten hold 5.2% of the sample.

Material for sequencing was glioma tissue, nonneoplastic brain tissue, or PBMCs (not recorded which). Here the chain combines TRBV7-9 and TRBJ2-1; 8 bases in the junction line up with TRBD2. This TCR was sampled from a human donor with low-grade glioma or glioblastoma, undergoing nonglioma brain surgery, or in good health (not recorded which). The DNA is as follows: TGTGCCAGCAGCCCCCGGGAGGGGCGTTCCTACAATGAGCAGTTCTTC. Its translation is CASSPREGRSYNEQFF. Full variable domain (CDR3 extended with the reference TRBV7-9 and TRBJ2-1 proteins): DTGVSQNPRHKITKRGQNVTFRCDPISEHNRLYWYRQTLGQGPEFLTYFQNEAQLEKSRLLSDRFSAERPKGSFSTLEIQRTEQGDSAMYLCASSPREGRSYNEQFFGPGTRLTVL.